The present entry profiles one T cell receptor beta chain with its context. Replicate PCRs for unsorted PBMC used roughly 0.3 ug DNA (about 27,000 T cell genomes). The data were produced by immunoSEQ multiplex PCR, yet TCRdb's version contains in-frame clones alone and is incomplete. The table has roughly 510,000 clones, 60% to 80% seen once; the top ten hold 12%. This sample is drawn from a study of shared clonotypes between healthy human individuals. The V end was cut by 6 bases, the J end by 5 bases, with 13 bases between. Germline CDR1 MRHNA, CDR2 SNTAGT. This CDR3 region has 13 residues. The sequenced sample was PBMCs. This clonotype was obtained from a woman in her 40s in good health. Some clones in this sample may be carry-over from other donors' samples. The chain links TRBV6-4 to TRBJ2-5; D is perhaps TRBD1 or TRBD2 (5 bases each). CDR3 protein: CASRALGVETQYF. CDR3 bases: TGTGCCAGCAGAGCACTAGGGGTGGAGACCCAGTACTTC.